The 26 T cell receptor beta chains in this list originate from one sample, sequenced in a study of cytomegalovirus exposure and HLA in healthy donors (dated by TCRdb to 2015 to 2018). The protocol used for the library was the immunoSEQ multiplex PCR assay. For the multiplex PCR, a mixture combining 60 forward primers for TCR Vbeta segments and 13 reverse primers for TCR Jbeta segments was used. Sourced from immuneACCESS, this table was stored by TCRdb with only in-frame sequences that have V and J called. A share of the clones is absent; for the studies checked, an unresolved V gene accounts for under half, and the remainder has no known explanation. Counted in this sample were fewer than 200,000 clones; around 80% of them appeared once. 0.69% of the sample is taken by the ten largest. The sequencing sample was made of PBMCs. The receptors come from a woman aged 35 to 49 in good health and CMV-seronegative.

This clone was observed once. V usage is TRBV27 and J usage is TRBJ1-5; D gene ambiguous. This CDR3 has 16 amino acids. Germline loops: CDR1 MNHEY, CDR2 SMNVEV (reference sequence). V lost 1 base and J lost 0, with 10 bases in between. DNA of the CDR3: TGTGCCAGCAGTTTATTTACACCTTATAGCAATCAGCCCCAGCATTTT. Translated, it gives CASSLFTPYSNQPQHF.

The V and J genes are TRBV19 and TRBJ2-7; TRBD1 might be the D (5 bases). Germline V CDR1 and CDR2: LNHDA, SQIVND (reference sequence). With 7 bases removed from V and 4 bases from J, the gap between germline ends came to 8 bases. The length of the CDR3 is 11 residues. Here the CDR3 DNA reads TGTGCCAGTAAGGCAGGGTACGAGCAGTACTTC. This codes for CASKAGYEQYF.

The count of this clone is one. Written as DNA, the CDR3 is TGTGCCAGCAGTATTTCCTGGGCTGCACACTCCTACGAGCAGTACTTC. Amino acids: CASSISWAAHSYEQYF. The chain uses TRBV27 and TRBJ2-7; D remains unclear. Germline CDR1 and CDR2: MNHEY and SMNVEV (reference sequence). V was trimmed by 5 bases and J by 0 bases, leaving 17 bases between them. This CDR3 is built from 16 residues.

The J gene is TRBJ2-7, the V gene TRBV30; the match to TRBD1 covers 7 bases. The CDR3 contains 12 residues. The trim removed 2 bases at V and 6 bases at J, leaving 4 bases unmatched. Germline loops: CDR1 GTSNPN, CDR2 SVGIG (reference sequence). The CDR3 nucleotides are TGTGCCTGGAGTCCGACAGGGAGCGAGCAGTACTTC. Its protein is CAWSPTGSEQYF. Full variable domain (remainder filled in from reference TRBV30 and TRBJ2-7): SQTIHQWPATLVQPVGSPLSLECTVEGTSNPNLYWYRQAAGRGLQLLFYSVGIGQISSEVPQNLSASRPQDRQFILSSKKLLLSDSGFYLCAWSPTGSEQYFGPGTRLTVT.

This chain connects TRBV28 to TRBJ2-7; 7 bases align to TRBD1. V gave up 7 bases and J gave up 2 bases; unmatched junction bases: 8. From germline, CDR1 is MDHEN and CDR2 SYDVKM. The CDR3 covers 14 residues. As DNA, the CDR3 is TGTGCCAGCATACCACGGGACAGCACCTACGAGCAGTACTTC. Its translation: CASIPRDSTYEQYF.

The chain joins TRBV6-5 to TRBJ2-7; the D gene is possibly TRBD1 (6 bases). The germline CDR1 and CDR2 sequences are MNHEY and SVGAGI. This CDR3 is built from 13 residues. V dropped 5 bases and J dropped 6 bases, with 14 bases sitting between them. In DNA, the CDR3 is TGTGCCAGCAGTAAACAGGGTATTGTCGAGCAGTACTTC. Translating gives CASSKQGIVEQYF.

The chain is built from TRBV30 and TRBJ2-1; possible D gene TRBD2, 5 bases. The CDR3 has 14 residues. The germline V and J ends were trimmed by 5 bases and 9 bases, with 20 bases remaining between them. Germline V lookup: CDR1 GTSNPN, CDR2 SVGIG (reference sequence). CDR3 nucleotides: TGTGCCTGGGATTTTTCGGGGTCCGCGGCTGAGCAGTTCTTC. It codes for CAWDFSGSAAEQFF.

This sequence joins TRBV5-6 and TRBJ2-5; 10 bases align to TRBD2. CDR1 is SGHDT and CDR2 is YYEEEE in the germline V gene. The ends lost 2 bases at V and 4 bases at J; junction bases unmatched: 2. CDR3 length equals 14 residues. In DNA form, the CDR3 reads TGTGCCAGCAGCTTAGCGGGGGGGGCAGAGACCCAGTACTTC. Residues: CASSLAGGAETQYF.

The chain combines TRBV5-1 with TRBJ1-2; no definite D call. The germline gives CDR1 SGHRS, CDR2 YFSETQ. This CDR3 is 14 amino acids long. The V and J ends lost 0 bases and 3 bases respectively, with 9 bases between them. The CDR3 DNA is TGCGCCAGCAGCTTGGACGGGGTCGACTATGGCTACACCTTC. This encodes CASSLDGVDYGYTF. The variable domain in full, with the rest retrieved from reference TRBV5-1 and TRBJ1-2, is KAGVTQTPRYLIKTRGQQVTLSCSPISGHRSVSWYQQTPGQGLQFLFEYFSETQRNKGNFPGRFSGRQFSNSRSEMNVSTLELGDSALYLCASSLDGVDYGYTFGSGTRLTVV.

The gene calls are TRBV10-3 and TRBJ2-7; 9 bases map to TRBD1. Germline V gene sequence: CDR1 ENHRY, CDR2 SYGVKD. There are 14 residues in the CDR3. V lost 7 bases to trimming and J lost 2 bases; unmatched junction nucleotides: 6. The chain's CDR3 is CAIKRQGVAYEQYF. The DNA of the CDR3 is TGTGCCATCAAAAGACAGGGGGTAGCCTACGAGCAGTACTTC.

This chain joins TRBV28 and TRBJ2-5; possibly TRBD2 for D (7 bases). Germline CDR1 reads MDHEN; CDR2 reads SYDVKM. V gave up 5 bases and J gave up 2 bases, with 18 bases separating them. The CDR3 sequence is 16 residues long. The CDR3: CASSPQRGGAQETQYF. CDR3 nucleotides: TGTGCCAGCAGTCCCCAAAGGGGGGGGGCTCAAGAGACCCAGTACTTC.

The chain uses TRBV5-1 and TRBJ2-5; TRBD1 matches 9 bases. Germline values: CDR1 SGHRS, CDR2 YFSETQ. The CDR3 totals 13 residues. J was trimmed by 7 bases and V by 8 bases; bases with no gene match: 9. In DNA, the CDR3 is TGCGCCAGTACTCACAGGGGGCTGGGGACCCAGTACTTC. It specifies CASTHRGLGTQYF.

The genes are TRBV7-2 and TRBJ2-7, with 7 nucleotides matching TRBD2. The CDR3 has 16 residues. Germline V CDR1 and CDR2: SGHTA, FQGNSA. The J segment lost 1 base and the V segment lost 0 bases, leaving 6 bases of the junction unmatched. CDR3: CASSLASGEGSYEQYF. The DNA of the CDR3 is TGTGCCAGCAGCTTAGCGAGTGGGGAGGGGTCCTACGAGCAGTACTTC.

CDR3 residues: CASSFDRGNTEAFF. The CDR3 region has the DNA TGTGCCAGCAGTTTCGACAGGGGGAACACTGAAGCTTTCTTT. The rearrangement links TRBV4-2 to TRBJ1-1, with 8 nucleotides matching TRBD1. V was clipped by 6 bases and J by 1 base; unmatched bases: 4. Germline V gene sequence: CDR1 LGHNA, CDR2 YNFKEQ. CDR3 length: 14 amino acids.

V is TRBV4-1 and J is TRBJ1-3; TRBD1 might be the D (6 bases). This CDR3 has 15 residues. V was clipped by 3 bases and J by 4 bases, with 13 bases between them. Germline CDR1 MGHRA, CDR2 YSYEKL. The CDR3 DNA reads TGCGCCAGCAGCCAGACTCGGGACACCGGAAACACCATATATTTT. Its translation is CASSQTRDTGNTIYF.

The chain joins TRBV7-9 to TRBJ1-4, with 8 bases matching TRBD1. The CDR3 totals 13 residues. The germline CDR1 and CDR2 sequences are SEHNR and FQNEAQ (reference sequence). Germline trimming cut 5 bases from V and 5 bases from J; bases unmatched to any gene: 1. The chain's CDR3 is CASSRQGNEKLFF. CDR3 coding DNA: TGTGCCAGCAGCCGACAGGGGAATGAAAAACTGTTTTTT.

The chain has TRBV5-1 and TRBJ2-6, with 9 bases fitting TRBD1. Germline-derived CDR1 and CDR2 are SGHRS and YFSETQ. J gave up 0 bases and V 4 bases, and 5 bases lay outside the gene matches. The CDR3 sequence is 17 residues long. CDR3 sequence reads: CASSPGTGFSGANVLTF. In DNA form, the CDR3 reads TGCGCCAGCAGCCCCGGGACAGGGTTCTCTGGGGCCAACGTCCTGACTTTC.

The rearrangement joins TRBV7-2 to TRBJ1-1, with 7 bases fitting TRBD1. The CDR3 is made up of 14 amino acids. Trimming took 7 bases from V and 5 from J; bases not matched to a gene: 10. Germline V gene lookup returns CDR1 SGHTA and CDR2 FQGNSA. The DNA of the CDR3 is TGTGCCAGCACCAAACCGACAGGGAAGACTGAAGCTTTCTTT. Translating gives CASTKPTGKTEAFF.

The chain carries TRBV5-1 and TRBJ1-1; D is undetermined. V gave up 0 bases and J gave up 5 bases, with 8 bases separating them. The CDR3 totals 13 residues. Germline CDR1 is SGHRS and CDR2 is YFSETQ. CDR3 sequence (DNA): TGCGCCAGCAGCTTGGTATCGGGTACTGAAGCTTTCTTT. Translation: CASSLVSGTEAFF. The full variable domain, completed using reference TRBV5-1 and TRBJ1-1, is KAGVTQTPRYLIKTRGQQVTLSCSPISGHRSVSWYQQTPGQGLQFLFEYFSETQRNKGNFPGRFSGRQFSNSRSEMNVSTLELGDSALYLCASSLVSGTEAFFGQGTRLTVV.

The genes are TRBV5-1 and TRBJ1-2, with D maybe TRBD1 (5 bases). In germline, CDR1 is SGHRS, CDR2 YFSETQ. The V end was cut by 0 bases, the J end by 7 bases, with 10 bases between. This CDR3 has 13 residues. The CDR3 region is CASSLAVGGGYTF. In nucleotides, the CDR3 is TGCGCCAGCAGCTTGGCCGTCGGGGGTGGCTACACCTTC.

The chain is built from TRBV30 and TRBJ1-2, with D uncertain. Germline assignment: CDR1 GTSNPN and CDR2 SVGIG (reference sequence). This CDR3 region has 14 residues. Trimming stripped 3 bases from V and 4 bases from J, with 15 bases between. The CDR3 DNA reads as TGTGCCTGGAGCGAGGGTTGGAGTAGCTATGGCTACACCTTC. The encoded protein is CAWSEGWSSYGYTF. Together with reference TRBV30 and TRBJ1-2, the CDR3 gives the full variable domain: SQTIHQWPATLVQPVGSPLSLECTVEGTSNPNLYWYRQAAGRGLQLLFYSVGIGQISSEVPQNLSASRPQDRQFILSSKKLLLSDSGFYLCAWSEGWSSYGYTFGSGTRLTVV.

The chain recombines TRBV11-3 with TRBJ1-5; D is possibly TRBD1 (5 bases). The CDR3 extends over 14 amino acids. Trimming left V 5 bases short and J 1 base short, with 9 bases between. Germline-derived CDR1 and CDR2 are SGHNT and YENEEA. The CDR3 is CASSLRVSNQPQHF. The CDR3 bases are TGTGCCAGCAGCCTCAGGGTCAGCAATCAGCCCCAGCATTTT.

The chain couples TRBV2 to TRBJ1-3; TRBD1 agrees at 7 bases. The CDR3 runs 14 residues. Germline loops: CDR1 SNHLY, CDR2 FYNNEI. V shed 6 bases, J shed 4 bases, and the junction held 6 bases outside the gene matches. The CDR3 sequence is CASSQTGMGNTIYF. The CDR3 DNA follows: TGTGCCAGCAGCCAGACAGGGATGGGAAACACCATATATTTT.

This chain joins TRBV11-3 and TRBJ2-5; 7 bases are a match to TRBD1. The CDR3 is 14 amino acids. The germline CDR1 and CDR2 sequences are SGHNT and YENEEA. V dropped 3 bases and J dropped 6; count of bases not matched to a gene: 7. The CDR3 region is CASSLARGIQTQYF. The CDR3 DNA follows: TGTGCCAGCAGCTTGGCCAGGGGGATCCAGACCCAGTACTTC.

V is TRBV11-2 and J is TRBJ2-7; weak D call: TRBD1 (5 bases). The CDR3 length is 15 residues. V lost 3 bases and J lost 0, with 12 bases in between. Germline-derived CDR1 and CDR2 are SGHAT and FQNNGV. The CDR3 is CASSFSAGPSYEQYF. In DNA, the CDR3 is TGTGCCAGCAGCTTCTCTGCAGGGCCCTCCTACGAGCAGTACTTC.

This clone was recorded a few times. The CDR3 spells CASGKGSGARNTIYF. The DNA for the CDR3 is TGTGCCAGCGGAAAAGGCTCAGGGGCCCGAAACACCATATATTTT. The rearrangement links TRBV2 to TRBJ1-3; D possibly corresponds to TRBD1 (6 bases). Germline V gene data show CDR1 as SNHLY and CDR2 as FYNNEI. The CDR3 is 15 amino acids. With 8 bases removed from V and 5 bases from J, the gap between germline ends came to 19 bases. Variable domain in full (rest from reference TRBV2 and TRBJ1-3): EPEVTQTPSHQVTQMGQEVILRCVPISNHLYFYWYRQILGQKVEFLVSFYNNEISEKSEIFDDQFSVERPDGSNFTLKIRSTKLEDSAMYFCASGKGSGARNTIYFGEGSWLTVV.